Listed here are 4 T cell receptor beta chains from one sample, sequenced in a study of blood T cell repertoires in COVID-19. Generated by immunoSEQ multiplex PCR, the TCRdb table keeps only in-frame clones and is missing some. The sample yields 300,000 or so clones, around 86% seen once. Sequencing was carried out using peripheral blood. These receptor sequences come from a man aged 45-65 years with active or convalescent COVID-19.

The chain uses TRBV3-1 (or the pseudogene TRBV3-2) and TRBJ1-2, with 7 bases that match TRBD1. The CDR3 runs 14 residues. Germline CDR1 and CDR2: LGHDT and YNNKEL (reference sequence). V gave up 0 bases and J gave up 4 bases; unmatched junction bases: 2. The CDR3 reads CASSQDRGSYGYTF. The CDR3 DNA reads as TGTGCCAGCAGCCAAGACAGGGGGAGCTATGGCTACACCTTC.

The V and J genes are TRBV10-3 and TRBJ2-7; TRBD2 aligns across 13 bases. The CDR3 length is 13 residues. Germline-derived CDR1 and CDR2 are ENHRY and SYGVKD. Trimming took 4 bases from V and 6 from J; bases not matched to a gene: 0. The CDR3 reads CAISGTSGGEQYF. The DNA for the CDR3 is TGTGCCATCAGTGGGACTAGCGGGGGCGAGCAGTACTTC.

This chain uses TRBV30 with TRBJ2-1, with TRBD1 matching 7 bases. After removal of 4 bases from V and 4 bases from J, the junction contained 16 bases not matched to a gene. The CDR3 is 17 amino acids. Per the germline V gene, CDR1 is GTSNPN and CDR2 is SVGIG (reference sequence). This chain's CDR3 is CAWTIYRGPRSYNEQFF. The CDR3 nucleotides read TGTGCCTGGACCATTTACAGGGGACCACGCAGTTACAATGAGCAGTTCTTC. Together with reference TRBV30 and TRBJ2-1, the CDR3 gives the full variable domain: SQTIHQWPATLVQPVGSPLSLECTVEGTSNPNLYWYRQAAGRGLQLLFYSVGIGQISSEVPQNLSASRPQDRQFILSSKKLLLSDSGFYLCAWTIYRGPRSYNEQFFGPGTRLTVL.

The rearrangement uses TRBV30 and TRBJ2-2; unclear D gene. V dropped 3 bases and J dropped 0 bases, with 8 bases sitting between them. This CDR3 region has 14 residues. Germline V gene lookup returns CDR1 GTSNPN and CDR2 SVGIG (reference sequence). The CDR3 protein is CAWRKPANTGELFF. The CDR3 DNA follows: TGTGCCTGGAGAAAACCAGCGAACACCGGGGAGCTGTTTTTT.